This TCR beta chain comes out of a study of blood T cell repertoires in COVID-19. Study-level information: Acute and convalescent COVID-19 specimens originated in the United States, Italy and Spain.

Produced via immunoSEQ multiplex PCR; TCRdb's table is partial and in-frame only. The sample carries approximately 300,000 clones, more than 75% recorded once. The source is a man aged 25-40 years who had recovered from COVID-19. Input material: PBMCs or T cells enriched from blood (not recorded which).

For the CDR3, the DNA is TGTGCCAGCAGAAGAGGGGGGGTTACAGATACGCAGTATTTT. Amino acids: CASRRGGVTDTQYF. This chain joins TRBV7-2 and TRBJ2-3; D is perhaps TRBD2 (7 bases). V was shortened by 6 bases and J by 3 bases, with 13 bases between the two germline ends. CDR3 length: 14 amino acids. Germline CDR1 reads SGHTA; CDR2 reads FQGNSA.